This T cell receptor beta chain was retrieved from a study of robustness of blood B and T cell sequencing (dated by TCRdb to the late 2010s). At the level of the whole study: The goal of the study was to find out how much peripheral blood is required to reliably describe the TCRbeta and IgG repertoires of an individual. Each of the approximately 11 independently drawn blood samples had its TCRbeta and IgG repertoires measured. As technical replicates, two replicate TCRbeta cDNA libraries were made from one shared RNA pool taken from a single 10 ml draw. Broad study findings and their caveats: Pooling tubes did not increase the overlap of rare TCRbeta clonotypes, which implies that much larger blood volumes would be needed to capture rare TCRbeta clonotypes. Coverage of the top 10,000 TCRbeta clonotypes approached saturation when 3 or 4 tubes (roughly 26-45 ml blood) were combined. The TCRbeta rarefaction curves did not fully level off, which suggests either under-sequencing or many low-abundance clonotypes. Evidence of cross-contamination, likely caused by batch processing, was seen in one pair of TCRbeta libraries, and the UMI-sequence pairs shared between the two libraries were removed. The 1,000 most abundant TCRbeta clonotypes from the pooled draws were found in every single 10 ml sample. Between the technical replicate libraries, approximately 95% of the top 10,000 TCRbeta clonotypes in one library were also present in the other library. Because EDTA tubes had to be fractionated immediately, the use of EDTA tubes in multi-site collections was limited.

TCRbeta repertoires were quantified from mRNA rather than genomic DNA, which captures expressed receptors. Without any cell sorting, leukocytes from the buffy coat were collected into Trizol, and RNA was extracted using the Direct-zol RNA MiniPrep Plus kit. EDTA blood tubes were spun right away at 4 degrees C to separate plasma, buffy coat and red blood cells. The germline V gene gives CDR1 as SGHRS and CDR2 as YFSETQ. The CDR3 runs 15 amino acids, cysteine and phenylalanine included. Just the 45-base CDR3 DNA is kept, in frame starting at base 1. From V the trimming removes 6 bases and from J it removes 5 bases, while the gene matches leave 10 bases of the junction unaccounted for. As to this clonotype: This receptor's antigen is unknown. Nothing much larger sits one base from this clone, and base qualities are not available.

Library creation used PCR. The data were produced on an Illumina MiSeq. cDNA was synthesized with SMARTScribe reverse transcriptase and a 5' template-switch oligo that added a universal priming site. A 12-nucleotide random unique molecular identifier (UMI) was carried by the template-switch oligo, and each cDNA molecule was tagged with this UMI. During reverse transcription, TCRbeta transcripts were targeted using chain-specific reverse primers. Uracil DNA glycosylase treatment removed residual template-switch adapters, and cDNA was purified with a Qiagen MinElute kit. For the first PCR, about 25 cycles were run with KAPA HiFi HotStart ReadyMix and step-out primers, split across four 50 ul reactions. Products of the first-round PCR were gel-purified before additional amplification. Illumina Nextera adapters were added in a second approximately 8-cycle PCR, after which libraries were purified and pooled. The UMI barcode for each TCRbeta molecule was captured by a 50-nucleotide 5' read. The authors' pipeline ran thus. Reads were grouped by UMI into consensus reads using the MIGEC toolkit. PEAR was used to merge forward and reverse consensus reads, producing the final reads. A custom decontamination script removed identical UMI-sequence pairs shared across libraries, treating them as cross-sample contamination. MIGMAP, a wrapper around IgBLAST, was used to carry out V(D)J assignment and CDR3 extraction. A TCR clonotype was defined as sharing the same V gene, J gene and CDR3 amino acid sequence, and CDR1 and CDR2 were not sequenced. TCRdb reran the public reads through fastp at Q25 and MiXCR, keeping productive beta chains. Each entry is one CDR3 protein sequence, shown with its most common DNA and genes. The V and J calls and clone size come from TCRdb's table, not from the authors' own analysis. This sample lists roughly 1,600 distinct CDR3 sequences; approximately 50% were detected once. The leading ten clones occupy about 36% of the sample.

The sequenced sample consisted of peripheral blood. The chain joins TRBV5-1 to TRBJ2-1; TRBD1 agrees with 8 junctional bases. This sequence originates from a human donor in good health. The CDR3 is CASTLWQGADNEQFF. The DNA sequence follows: TGCGCCAGCACTCTCTGGCAGGGGGCTGACAATGAGCAGTTCTTC.